Following are 2 T cell receptor beta chains from one sample sequenced in a study of graft-versus-host responses after intestinal transplantation. Assay used: immunoSEQ multiplex PCR; TCRdb lists only in-frame clones, some missing. The sample consists of 6,000 to 8,000 clones, 83% of them appearing once. Lymphocytes (intraepithelial and lamina propria) were released by processing the graft tissue. Sequenced material: ileum tissue, taken 300 to 310 days after intestinal transplant. These receptors all stem from a human patient who received an intestinal transplant, so some T cells may come from the graft donor.

The gene calls are TRBV6-4 and TRBJ2-1; 11 bases fit TRBD2. The CDR3 spans 15 residues. V was clipped by 4 bases and J by 8 bases; unmatched bases: 7. The germline gives CDR1 MRHNA, CDR2 SNTAGT. Written as DNA, the CDR3 is TGTGCCAGCAGTGTCGGGACTAGCGGAGGCCATGAGCAGTTCTTC. Encoded protein: CASSVGTSGGHEQFF.

This clone was recorded only once. The CDR3 reads CASSEAGGSTDTQYF. The CDR3 coding sequence is TGTGCCAGCAGTGAAGCGGGGGGGAGCACAGATACGCAGTATTTT. The rearrangement joins TRBV6-4 to TRBJ2-3; 10 nucleotides line up with TRBD2. Per germline, CDR1 MRHNA and CDR2 SNTAGT. J gave up 0 bases and V 3 bases, and 0 bases lay outside the gene matches. The CDR3 totals 15 residues.